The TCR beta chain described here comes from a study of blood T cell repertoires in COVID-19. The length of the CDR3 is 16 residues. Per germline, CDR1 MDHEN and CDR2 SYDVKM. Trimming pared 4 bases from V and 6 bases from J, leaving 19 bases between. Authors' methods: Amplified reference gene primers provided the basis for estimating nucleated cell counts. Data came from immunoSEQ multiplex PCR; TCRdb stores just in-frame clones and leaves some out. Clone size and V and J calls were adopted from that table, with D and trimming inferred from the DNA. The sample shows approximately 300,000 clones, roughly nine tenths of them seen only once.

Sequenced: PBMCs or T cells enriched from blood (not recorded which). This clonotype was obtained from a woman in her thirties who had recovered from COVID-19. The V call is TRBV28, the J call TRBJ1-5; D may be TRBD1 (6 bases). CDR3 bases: TGTGCCAGCAGTTGGAGGCAGGGGTCGGGCGGTCAGCCCCAGCATTTT. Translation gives CASSWRQGSGGQPQHF.